Sequencing of this T cell receptor beta chain was carried out in a study of response to subunit inactivated influenza vaccine. Findings and caveats of the study: The authors put forward the suggestion that each seasonal influenza vaccination may bring in only a limited number of new T cells.

This clonotype showed up many times. Its antigen remains unidentified. TCRdb passed the RT-PCR reads through MiXCR, listing each CDR3 protein once. The sample carries hundreds of thousands of distinct CDR3 sequences, around 16% recorded once. The sequence came from a man in his fifties or sixties who received an inactivated influenza vaccine. The material was PBMCs from blood, obtained 11 to 12 days after vaccination.

Here the CDR3 reads CASSLNRGFTDTQYF. CDR3 nucleotide sequence: TGTGCCAGCAGTTTAAACAGGGGGTTCACAGATACGCAGTATTTT. The chain is built from TRBV12-3 or TRBV12-4 and TRBJ2-3; 8 bases map to TRBD1. J gave up 2 bases and V 2 bases, and 3 bases lay outside the gene matches. This CDR3 has 15 residues.